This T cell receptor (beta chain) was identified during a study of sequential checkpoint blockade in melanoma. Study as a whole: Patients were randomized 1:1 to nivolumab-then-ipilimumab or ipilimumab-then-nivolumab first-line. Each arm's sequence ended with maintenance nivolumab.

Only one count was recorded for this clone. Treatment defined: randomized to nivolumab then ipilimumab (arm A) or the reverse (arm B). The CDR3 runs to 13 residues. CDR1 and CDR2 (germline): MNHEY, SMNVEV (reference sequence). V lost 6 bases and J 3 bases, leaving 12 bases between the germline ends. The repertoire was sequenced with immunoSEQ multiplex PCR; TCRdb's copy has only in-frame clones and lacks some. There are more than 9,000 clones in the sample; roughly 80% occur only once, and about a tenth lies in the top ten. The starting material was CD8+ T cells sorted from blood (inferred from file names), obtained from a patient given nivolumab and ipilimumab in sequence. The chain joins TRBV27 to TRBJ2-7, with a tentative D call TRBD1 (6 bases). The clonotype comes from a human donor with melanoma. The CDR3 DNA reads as TGTGCCAGCAGCGTCGGACAGAACTACGAGCAGTACTTC. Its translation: CASSVGQNYEQYF.